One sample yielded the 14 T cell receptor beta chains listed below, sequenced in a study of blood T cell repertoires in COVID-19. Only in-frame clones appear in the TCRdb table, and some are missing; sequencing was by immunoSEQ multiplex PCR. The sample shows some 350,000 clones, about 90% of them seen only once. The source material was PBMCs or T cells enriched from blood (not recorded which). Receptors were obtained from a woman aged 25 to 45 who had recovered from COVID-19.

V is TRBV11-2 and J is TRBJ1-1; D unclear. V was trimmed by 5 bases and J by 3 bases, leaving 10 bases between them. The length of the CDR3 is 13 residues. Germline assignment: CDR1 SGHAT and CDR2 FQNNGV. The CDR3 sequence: CASSHSRHTEAFF. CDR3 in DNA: TGTGCCAGCAGCCACAGTCGGCACACTGAAGCTTTCTTT. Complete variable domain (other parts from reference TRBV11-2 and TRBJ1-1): EAGVAQSPRYKIIEKRQSVAFWCNPISGHATLYWYQQILGQGPKLLIQFQNNGVVDDSQLPKDRFSAERLKGVDSTLKIQPAKLEDSAVYLCASSHSRHTEAFFGQGTRLTVV.

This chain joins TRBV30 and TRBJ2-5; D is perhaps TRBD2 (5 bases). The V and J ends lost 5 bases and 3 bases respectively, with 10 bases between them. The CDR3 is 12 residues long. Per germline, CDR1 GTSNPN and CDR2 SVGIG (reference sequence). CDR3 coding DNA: TGTGCCTGGGACGGGAATGAAGAGACCCAGTACTTC. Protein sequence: CAWDGNEETQYF.

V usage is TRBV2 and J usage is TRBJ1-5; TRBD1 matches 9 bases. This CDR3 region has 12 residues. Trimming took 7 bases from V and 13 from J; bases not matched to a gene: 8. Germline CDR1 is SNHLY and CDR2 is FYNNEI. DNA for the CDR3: TGTGCCAGCAATGGACCCGGGACAGGGCAGCATTTT. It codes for CASNGPGTGQHF.

The chain's CDR3 is CASSLRGRARNEQFF. The CDR3 bases are TGTGCCAGCAGTTTAAGGGGGAGGGCCAGGAATGAGCAGTTCTTC. V usage is TRBV28 and J usage is TRBJ2-1, with D possibly being TRBD2 (7 bases). V gave up 2 bases and J gave up 7 bases, with 15 bases separating them. The V gene's germline CDR1 is MDHEN and CDR2 SYDVKM. This CDR3 has 15 residues.

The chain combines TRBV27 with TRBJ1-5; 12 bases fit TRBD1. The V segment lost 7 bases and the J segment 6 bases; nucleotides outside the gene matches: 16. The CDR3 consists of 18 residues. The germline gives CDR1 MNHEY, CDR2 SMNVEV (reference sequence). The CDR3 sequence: CASKSLHGTGGLGQPQHF. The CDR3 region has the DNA TGTGCCAGCAAATCCTTGCATGGGACAGGGGGCTTAGGTCAGCCCCAGCATTTT.

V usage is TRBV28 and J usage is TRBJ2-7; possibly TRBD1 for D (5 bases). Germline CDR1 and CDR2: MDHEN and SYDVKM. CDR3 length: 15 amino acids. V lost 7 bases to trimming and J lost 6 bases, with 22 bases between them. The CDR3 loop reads CASTPDSLQRSEQYF. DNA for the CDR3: TGTGCCAGCACCCCAGACAGTCTTCAGAGGTCCGAGCAGTACTTC.

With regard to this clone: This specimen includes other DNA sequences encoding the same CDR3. CDR3 loop: CASSQGQGLGETQYF. DNA for the CDR3: TGTGCCAGCAGCCAGGGGCAGGGACTGGGAGAGACCCAGTACTTC. The gene calls are TRBV3-1 (or the pseudogene TRBV3-2) and TRBJ2-5; tentatively, D is TRBD2 (6 bases). The CDR3 totals 15 residues. Germline V gene lookup returns CDR1 LGHDT and CDR2 YNNKEL (reference sequence). Between the trimmed V and J ends, which lost 3 bases and 4 bases, there was a span of 15 bases.

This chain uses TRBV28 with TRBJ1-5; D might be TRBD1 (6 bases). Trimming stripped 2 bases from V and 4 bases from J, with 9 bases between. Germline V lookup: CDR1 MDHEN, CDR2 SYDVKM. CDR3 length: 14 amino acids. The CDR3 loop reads CASSLTGQNQPQHF. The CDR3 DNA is TGTGCCAGCAGTTTAACGGGACAAAATCAGCCCCAGCATTTT.

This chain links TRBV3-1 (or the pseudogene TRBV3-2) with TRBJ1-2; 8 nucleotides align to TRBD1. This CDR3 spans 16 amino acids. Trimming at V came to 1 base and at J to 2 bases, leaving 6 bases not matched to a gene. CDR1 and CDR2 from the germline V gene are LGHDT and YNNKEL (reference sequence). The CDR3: CASSQVGGTGNYGYTF. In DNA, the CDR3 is TGTGCCAGCAGCCAAGTAGGAGGGACAGGAAACTATGGCTACACCTTC.

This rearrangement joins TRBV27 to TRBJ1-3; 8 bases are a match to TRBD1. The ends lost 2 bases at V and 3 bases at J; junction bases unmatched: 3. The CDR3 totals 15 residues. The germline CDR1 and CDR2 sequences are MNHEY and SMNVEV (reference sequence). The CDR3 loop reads CASSLQGAGGNTIYF. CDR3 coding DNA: TGTGCCAGCAGTTTACAGGGGGCAGGTGGAAACACCATATATTTT.

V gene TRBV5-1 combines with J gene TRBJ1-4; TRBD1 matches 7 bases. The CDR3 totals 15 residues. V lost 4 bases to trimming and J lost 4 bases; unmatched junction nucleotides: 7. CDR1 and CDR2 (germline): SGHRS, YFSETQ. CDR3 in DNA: TGCGCCAGCAGCCCAGACAGGGCGGGTAATGAAAAACTGTTTTTT. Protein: CASSPDRAGNEKLFF.

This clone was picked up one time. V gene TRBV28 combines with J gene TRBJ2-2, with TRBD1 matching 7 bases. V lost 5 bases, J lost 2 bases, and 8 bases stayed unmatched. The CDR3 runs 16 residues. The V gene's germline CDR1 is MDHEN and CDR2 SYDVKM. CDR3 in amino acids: CASSPGTERNTGELFF. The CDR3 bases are TGTGCCAGCAGTCCTGGGACAGAAAGAAACACCGGGGAGCTGTTTTTT.

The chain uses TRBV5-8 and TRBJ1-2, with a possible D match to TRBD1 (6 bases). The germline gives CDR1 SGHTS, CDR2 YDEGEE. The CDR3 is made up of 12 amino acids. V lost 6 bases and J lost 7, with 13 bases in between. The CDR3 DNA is TGTGCCAGCATGTCAGGGGCGCTTGGCTACACCTTC. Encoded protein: CASMSGALGYTF.

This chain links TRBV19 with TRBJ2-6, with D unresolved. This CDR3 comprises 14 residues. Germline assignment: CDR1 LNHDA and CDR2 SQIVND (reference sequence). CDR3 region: CAVASLSGANVLTF. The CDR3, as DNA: TGTGCAGTTGCCTCACTCTCTGGGGCCAACGTCCTGACTTTC.